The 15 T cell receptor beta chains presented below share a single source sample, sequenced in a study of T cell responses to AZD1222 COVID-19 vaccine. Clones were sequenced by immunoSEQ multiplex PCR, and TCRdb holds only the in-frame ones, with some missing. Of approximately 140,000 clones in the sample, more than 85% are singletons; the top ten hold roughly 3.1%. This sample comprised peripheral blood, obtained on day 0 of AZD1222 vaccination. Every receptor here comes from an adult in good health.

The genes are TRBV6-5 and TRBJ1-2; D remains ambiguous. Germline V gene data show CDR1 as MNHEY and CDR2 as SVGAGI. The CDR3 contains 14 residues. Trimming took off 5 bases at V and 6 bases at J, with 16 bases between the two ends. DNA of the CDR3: TGTGCCAGCAGTCTCTACGGGAAGGGCGATGGCTACACCTTC. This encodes CASSLYGKGDGYTF.

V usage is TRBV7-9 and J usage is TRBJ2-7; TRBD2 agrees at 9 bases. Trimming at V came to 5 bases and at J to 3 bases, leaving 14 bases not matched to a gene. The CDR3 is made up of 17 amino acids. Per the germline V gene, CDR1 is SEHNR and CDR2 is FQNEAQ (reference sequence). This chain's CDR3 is CASSPSPLAGPFYEQYF. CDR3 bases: TGTGCCAGCAGCCCGAGTCCCCTAGCGGGGCCGTTCTACGAGCAGTACTTC.

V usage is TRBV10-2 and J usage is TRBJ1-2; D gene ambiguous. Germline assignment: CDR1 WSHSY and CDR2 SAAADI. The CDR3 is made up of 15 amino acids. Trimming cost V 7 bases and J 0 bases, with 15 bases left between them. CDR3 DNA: TGCGCCAGCAACCCATCGGGCATAACTAACTATGGCTACACCTTC. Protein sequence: CASNPSGITNYGYTF.

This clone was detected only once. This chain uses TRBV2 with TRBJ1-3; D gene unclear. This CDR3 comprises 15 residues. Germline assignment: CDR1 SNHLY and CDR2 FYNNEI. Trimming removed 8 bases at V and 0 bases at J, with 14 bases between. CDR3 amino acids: CASRRTTLSGNTIYF. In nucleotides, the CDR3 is TGTGCCAGCCGAAGAACCACGCTCTCTGGAAACACCATATATTTT.

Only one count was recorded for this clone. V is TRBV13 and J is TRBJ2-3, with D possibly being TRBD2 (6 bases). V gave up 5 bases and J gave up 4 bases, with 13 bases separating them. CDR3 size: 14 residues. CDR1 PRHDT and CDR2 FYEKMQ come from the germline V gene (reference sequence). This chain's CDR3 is CASSLPGSADTQYF. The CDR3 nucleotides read TGTGCCAGCAGCCTACCCGGGAGTGCAGATACGCAGTATTTT.

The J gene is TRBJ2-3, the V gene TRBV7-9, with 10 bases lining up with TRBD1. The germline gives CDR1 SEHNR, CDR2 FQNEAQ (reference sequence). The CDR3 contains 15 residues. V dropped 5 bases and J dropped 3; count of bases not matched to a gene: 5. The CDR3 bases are TGTGCCAGCAGCCACCGGACAGGGGGTACAGATACGCAGTATTTT. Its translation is CASSHRTGGTDTQYF.

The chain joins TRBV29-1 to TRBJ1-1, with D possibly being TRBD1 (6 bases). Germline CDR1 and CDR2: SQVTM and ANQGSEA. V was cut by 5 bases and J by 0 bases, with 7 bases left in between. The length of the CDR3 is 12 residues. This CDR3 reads CSVRDMNTEAFF. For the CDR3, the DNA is TGCAGCGTTCGGGACATGAACACTGAAGCTTTCTTT.

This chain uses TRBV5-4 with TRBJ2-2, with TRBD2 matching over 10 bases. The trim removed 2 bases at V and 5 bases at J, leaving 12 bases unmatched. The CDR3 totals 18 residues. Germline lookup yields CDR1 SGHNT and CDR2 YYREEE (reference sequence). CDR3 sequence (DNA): TGTGCCAGCAGCTTCGGCAAAGCGGGAGGGCGAGAAACCGGGGAGCTGTTTTTT. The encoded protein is CASSFGKAGGRETGELFF.

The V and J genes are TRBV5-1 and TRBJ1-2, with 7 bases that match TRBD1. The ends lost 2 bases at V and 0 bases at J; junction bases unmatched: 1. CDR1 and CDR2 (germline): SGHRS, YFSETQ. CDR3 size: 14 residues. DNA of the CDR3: TGCGCCAGCAGCTTTGACAGGGCTAACTATGGCTACACCTTC. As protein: CASSFDRANYGYTF.

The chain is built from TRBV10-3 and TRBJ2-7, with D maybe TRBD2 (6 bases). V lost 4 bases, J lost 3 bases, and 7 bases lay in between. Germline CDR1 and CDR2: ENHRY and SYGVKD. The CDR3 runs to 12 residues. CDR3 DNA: TGTGCCATCAGTGGCGGGAACTACGAGCAGTACTTC. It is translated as CAISGGNYEQYF.

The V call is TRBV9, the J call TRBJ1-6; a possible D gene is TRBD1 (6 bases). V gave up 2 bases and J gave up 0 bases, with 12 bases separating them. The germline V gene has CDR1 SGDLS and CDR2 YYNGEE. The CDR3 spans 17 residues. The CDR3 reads CASSVEGGSSYNSPLHF. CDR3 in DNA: TGTGCCAGCAGCGTGGAGGGGGGAAGCTCCTATAATTCACCCCTCCACTTT.

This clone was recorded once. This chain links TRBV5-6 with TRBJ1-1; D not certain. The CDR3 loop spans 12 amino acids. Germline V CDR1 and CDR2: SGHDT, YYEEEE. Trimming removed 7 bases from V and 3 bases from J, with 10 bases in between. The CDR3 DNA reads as TGTGCCAGCGAAAGGAGGGACACTGAAGCTTTCTTT. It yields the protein CASERRDTEAFF.

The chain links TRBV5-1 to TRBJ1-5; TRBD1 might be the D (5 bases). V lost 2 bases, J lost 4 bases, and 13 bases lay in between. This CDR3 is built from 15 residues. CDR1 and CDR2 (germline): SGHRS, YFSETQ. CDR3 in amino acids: CASSLAGTQNQPQHF. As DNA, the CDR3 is TGCGCCAGCAGCTTAGCCGGGACTCAGAATCAGCCCCAGCATTTT.

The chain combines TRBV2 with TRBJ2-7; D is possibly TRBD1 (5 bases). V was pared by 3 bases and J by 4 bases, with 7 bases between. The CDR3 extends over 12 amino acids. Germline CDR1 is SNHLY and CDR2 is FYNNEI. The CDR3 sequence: CASSDTGYEQYF. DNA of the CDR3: TGTGCCAGCAGTGACACAGGTTACGAGCAGTACTTC.

CDR3 protein: CASSYRGWTEAFF. The CDR3 DNA is TGTGCCAGCAGCTACAGGGGGTGGACTGAAGCTTTCTTT. This rearrangement joins TRBV11-1 to TRBJ1-1; TRBD1 agrees at 8 bases. The germline V gene encodes CDR1 SGHAT and CDR2 FQDESV (reference sequence). The CDR3 length is 13 residues. V shed 4 bases, J shed 5 bases, and the junction held 3 bases outside the gene matches.